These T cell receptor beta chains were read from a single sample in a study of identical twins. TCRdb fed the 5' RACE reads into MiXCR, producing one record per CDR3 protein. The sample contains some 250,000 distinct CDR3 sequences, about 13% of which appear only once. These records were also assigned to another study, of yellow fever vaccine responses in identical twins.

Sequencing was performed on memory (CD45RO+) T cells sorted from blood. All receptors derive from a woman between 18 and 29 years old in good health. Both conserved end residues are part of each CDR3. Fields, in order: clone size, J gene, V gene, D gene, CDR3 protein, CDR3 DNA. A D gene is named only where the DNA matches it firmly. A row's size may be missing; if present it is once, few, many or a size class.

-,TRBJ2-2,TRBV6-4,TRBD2,CASSASGGATGELFF,TGTGCCAGCAGTGCCAGCGGGGGGGCAACCGGGGAGCTGTTTTTT
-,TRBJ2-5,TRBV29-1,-,CSVLLGAETQYF,TGCAGCGTTCTGCTCGGTGCAGAGACCCAGTACTTC
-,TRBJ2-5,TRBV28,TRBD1,CASSPSGQVEETQYF,TGTGCCAGCAGTCCCTCAGGACAGGTGGAGGAGACCCAGTACTTC
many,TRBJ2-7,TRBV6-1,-,CASSVGGSYEQYF,TGTGCCAGCAGTGTAGGGGGCTCCTACGAGCAGTACTTC
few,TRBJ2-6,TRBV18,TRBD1,CASSPKGQGTGANVLTF,TGTGCCAGCTCACCCAAGGGACAGGGTACCGGGGCCAACGTCCTGACTTTC
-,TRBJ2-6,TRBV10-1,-,CASSEPLLLAEDSGANVLTF,TGCGCCAGCAGTGAACCATTACTACTAGCAGAAGATTCTGGGGCCAACGTCCTGACTTTC
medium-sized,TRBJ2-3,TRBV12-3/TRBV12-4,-,CASSSTDTQYF,TGTGCCAGCAGTTCTACAGATACGCAGTATTTT
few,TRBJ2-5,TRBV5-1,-,CASSNNNQETQYF,TGCGCCAGCAGTAATAATAACCAAGAGACCCAGTACTTC
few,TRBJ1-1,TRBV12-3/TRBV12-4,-,CASSGMAENTEAFF,TGTGCCAGCAGTGGGATGGCGGAGAACACTGAAGCTTTCTTT
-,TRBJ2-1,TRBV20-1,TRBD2,CSASGGPSYNEQFF,TGCAGTGCCAGCGGGGGACCTTCCTACAATGAGCAGTTCTTC
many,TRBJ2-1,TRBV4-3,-,CASSQGRTNNEQFF,TGCGCCAGCAGCCAGGGGCGGACCAACAATGAGCAGTTCTTC
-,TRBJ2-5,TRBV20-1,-,CSASDYRETQYF,TGCAGTGCTTCGGACTACCGAGAGACCCAGTACTTC
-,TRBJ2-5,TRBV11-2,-,CASNVAGGHQETQYF,TGTGCCAGCAACGTAGCCGGGGGGCACCAAGAGACCCAGTACTTC
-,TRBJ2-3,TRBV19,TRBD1,CASRSGQGTDTQYF,TGTGCCAGTAGATCGGGACAGGGCACAGATACGCAGTATTTT
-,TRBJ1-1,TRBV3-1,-,CASSQSEYTNTEAFF,TGTGCCAGCAGCCAATCCGAGTATACGAACACTGAAGCTTTCTTT
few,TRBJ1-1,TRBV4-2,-,CASSQDLSTYGQTF,TGTGCCAGCAGCCAAGATCTTTCTACATACGGACAGACATTT
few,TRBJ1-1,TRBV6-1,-,CASTSRPNTEAFF,TGTGCCAGCACCTCCCGGCCGAACACTGAAGCTTTCTTT
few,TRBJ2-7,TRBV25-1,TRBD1,CASSDPGQGRNEQYF,TGTGCCAGCAGTGACCCGGGACAGGGAAGGAACGAGCAGTACTTC
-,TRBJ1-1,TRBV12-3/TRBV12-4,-,CASSLAAGANTEAFF,TGTGCCAGCAGTTTAGCGGCGGGTGCGAACACTGAAGCTTTCTTT
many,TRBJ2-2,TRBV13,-,CASTPGGTGELFF,TGTGCCAGCACCCCTGGAGGCACCGGGGAGCTGTTTTTT
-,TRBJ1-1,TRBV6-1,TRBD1,CASREDRGRNTEAFF,TGTGCCAGCAGGGAAGACAGGGGGCGGAACACTGAAGCTTTCTTT
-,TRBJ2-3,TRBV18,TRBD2,CASSPPGLAGVTDTQYF,TGTGCCAGCTCACCACCGGGACTAGCGGGAGTCACAGATACGCAGTATTTT
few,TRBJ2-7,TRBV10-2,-,CASSESSILDEQYF,TGCGCCAGCAGTGAGTCGTCGATACTGGACGAGCAGTACTTC
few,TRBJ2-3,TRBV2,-,CASSDLRGSRRDTQYF,TGTGCCAGCAGTGATTTACGGGGGAGTAGAAGAGATACGCAGTATTTT
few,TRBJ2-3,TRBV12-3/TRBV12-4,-,CASSLGADDTDTQYF,TGTGCCAGCAGCCTGGGGGCAGATGACACAGATACGCAGTATTTT
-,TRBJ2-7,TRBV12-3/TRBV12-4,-,CASSPQHFSYEQYF,TGTGCCAGCAGCCCCCAACACTTCTCCTACGAGCAGTACTTC
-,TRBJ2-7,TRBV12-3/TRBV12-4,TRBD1,CASRARTGPYEQYF,TGTGCCAGCAGAGCTAGGACAGGGCCCTACGAGCAGTACTTC
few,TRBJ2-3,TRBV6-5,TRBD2,CASRRLAGEITDTQYF,TGTGCCAGCAGAAGACTAGCGGGGGAGATCACAGATACGCAGTATTTT
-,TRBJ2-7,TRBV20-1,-,CSATGGNSYEQYF,TGCAGTGCTACGGGCGGAAACTCCTACGAGCAGTACTTC
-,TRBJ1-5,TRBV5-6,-,CASSSHSNQPQHF,TGTGCCAGCAGCAGTCATAGCAATCAGCCCCAGCATTTT
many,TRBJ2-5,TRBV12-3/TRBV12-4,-,CASSTLALTETQYF,TGTGCCAGCAGCACCCTAGCGTTAACAGAGACCCAGTACTTC
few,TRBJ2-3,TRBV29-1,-,CSTKEEASTDSQYF,TGCAGCACGAAGGAGGAGGCAAGCACAGATTCGCAGTATTTT
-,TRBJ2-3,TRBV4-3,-,CASSPRADNTDTQYF,TGCGCCAGCAGCCCCCGGGCGGATAACACAGATACGCAGTATTTT
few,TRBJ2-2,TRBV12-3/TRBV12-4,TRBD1,CASSDWGQGAGELFF,TGTGCCAGCAGTGATTGGGGGCAGGGGGCCGGGGAGCTGTTTTTT
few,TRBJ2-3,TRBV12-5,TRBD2,CASGPGGSGRAADTQYF,TGTGCTAGTGGCCCCGGAGGGAGCGGGAGGGCCGCGGATACGCAGTATTTT
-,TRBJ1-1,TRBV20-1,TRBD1,CSAREGTGNTEAFF,TGCAGTGCTAGAGAAGGGACAGGAAACACTGAAGCTTTCTTT
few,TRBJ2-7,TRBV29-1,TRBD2,CSVVLAGGPGEQYF,TGCAGCGTTGTACTAGCGGGAGGGCCCGGCGAGCAGTACTTC
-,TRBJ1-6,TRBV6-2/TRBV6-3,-,CASSLRNSPLHF,TGTGCCAGCAGCCTCCGGAATTCACCCCTCCACTTT
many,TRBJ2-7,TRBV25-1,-,CASSEGQSYEQYF,TGTGCCAGCAGTGAAGGACAGAGCTACGAGCAGTACTTC
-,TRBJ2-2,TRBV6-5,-,CASSYPRQATGELFF,TGTGCCAGCAGTTACCCCCGACAGGCCACCGGGGAGCTGTTTTTT
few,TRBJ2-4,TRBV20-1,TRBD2,CSAETSGNIQYF,TGCAGTGCCGAGACTAGCGGAAACATTCAGTACTTC
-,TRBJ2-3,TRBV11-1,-,CASSLGQKPLTSITDTQYF,TGTGCCAGCAGCTTAGGTCAGAAGCCTCTGACTAGTATCACAGATACGCAGTATTTT
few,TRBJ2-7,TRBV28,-,CASGRTWTGQYF,TGTGCCAGCGGCCGGACCTGGACGGGTCAGTACTTC
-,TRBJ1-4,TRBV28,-,CASSLGGWNEKLFF,TGTGCCAGCAGTTTGGGAGGTTGGAATGAAAAACTGTTTTTT
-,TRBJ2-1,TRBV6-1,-,CASSTRVNVRYNEQFF,TGTGCCAGCAGCACCAGAGTTAATGTAAGGTACAATGAGCAGTTCTTC
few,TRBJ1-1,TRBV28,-,CASSPAGVYSNTEAFF,TGTGCCAGCAGCCCCGCCGGTGTTTACTCGAACACTGAAGCTTTCTTT
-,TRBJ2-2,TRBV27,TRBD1,CASRGTGETGELFF,TGTGCCAGCAGGGGAACAGGGGAGACCGGGGAGCTGTTTTTT
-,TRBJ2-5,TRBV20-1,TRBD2,CSARDLTGLSETQYF,TGCAGTGCTAGAGATTTGACGGGACTAAGTGAGACCCAGTACTTC
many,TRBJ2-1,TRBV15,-,CATRAEGEFDEQFF,TGTGCCACACGTGCGGAAGGGGAGTTCGATGAGCAGTTCTTC